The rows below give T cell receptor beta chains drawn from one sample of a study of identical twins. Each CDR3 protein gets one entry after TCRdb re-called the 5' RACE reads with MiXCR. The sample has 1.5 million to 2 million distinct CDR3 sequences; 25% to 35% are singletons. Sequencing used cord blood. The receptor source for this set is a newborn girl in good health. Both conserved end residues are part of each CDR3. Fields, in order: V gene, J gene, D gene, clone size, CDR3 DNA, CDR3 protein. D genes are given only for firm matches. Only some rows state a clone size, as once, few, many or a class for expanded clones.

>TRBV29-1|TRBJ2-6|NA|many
TGCAGCGCTGCAACAGGGACATATCTCTCTGGGGCCAACGTCCTGACTTTC
CSAATGTYLSGANVLTF
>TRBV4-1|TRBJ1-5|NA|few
TGCGCCAGCAGCCAAGATCAGGGGAGGAATCAGCCCCAGCATTTT
CASSQDQGRNQPQHF
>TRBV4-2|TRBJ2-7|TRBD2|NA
TGTGCCAGCAGCCAAGATCCTCCGGGGGGTTCCTACGAGCAGTACTTC
CASSQDPPGGSYEQYF
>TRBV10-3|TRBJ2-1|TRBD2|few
TGTGCCATCAGTGGCCTGGGTAGCGGGAGGAGGAATGAGCAGTTCTTC
CAISGLGSGRRNEQFF
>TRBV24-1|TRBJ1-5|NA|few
TGTGCCACCAGTGATGCCCAGATAAATCAGCCCCAGCATTTT
CATSDAQINQPQHF
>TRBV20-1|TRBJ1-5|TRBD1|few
TGCAGTGCTAGAGGAGGGACAGTCAATCAGCCCCAGCATTTT
CSARGGTVNQPQHF
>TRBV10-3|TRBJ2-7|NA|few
TGTGCCATCAGTGAACAAAACTACGAGCAGTACTTC
CAISEQNYEQYF
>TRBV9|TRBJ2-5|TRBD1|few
TGTGCCAGCAGCGTAGTAGGACAGGGGTTAAGTGAGCAGTACTTC
CASSVVGQGLSEQYF
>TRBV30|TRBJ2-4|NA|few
TGTGCCGGGGTGCCACCATCCAAAAACATTCAGTACTTC
CAGVPPSKNIQYF
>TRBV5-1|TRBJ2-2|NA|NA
TGCGCCAGCAGGCCCTACGGGACGTCGAACACCGGGGAGCTGTTTTTT
CASRPYGTSNTGELFF
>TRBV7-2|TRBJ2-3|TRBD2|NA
TGTGCCAGCAGCTTCCTGGCGGGGGGGATTGATACGCAGTATTTT
CASSFLAGGIDTQYF
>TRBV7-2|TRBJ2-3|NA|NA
TGTGCCAGCAGCTTGCTAGAAGCAGGAGATACGCAGTATTTT
CASSLLEAGDTQYF
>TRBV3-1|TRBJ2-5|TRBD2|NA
TGTGCCAGCAGCCCCGTACTAGCGGGGGGGCTGAAGACCCAGTACTTC
CASSPVLAGGLKTQYF
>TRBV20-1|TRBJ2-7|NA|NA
TGCAGTGCTAGAGAAGCATACTGCGAGCAGTACTTC
CSAREAYCEQYF
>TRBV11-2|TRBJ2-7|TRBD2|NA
TGTGCCAGCAGCTTAGATCGACTAGCGGGGGGCTCCTACGAGCAGTACTTC
CASSLDRLAGGSYEQYF
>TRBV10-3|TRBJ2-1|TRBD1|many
TGTGCCATCAGTGAGGGGGACAGGGCCTACAATGAGCAGTTCTTC
CAISEGDRAYNEQFF
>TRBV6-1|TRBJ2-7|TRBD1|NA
TGTGCCAGCAGTGAAGAAGGGGGCTGGGTGTACGAGCAGTACTTC
CASSEEGGWVYEQYF
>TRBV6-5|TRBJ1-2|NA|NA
TGTGCCAGCAGTTACTCGACGGCAGGAGCTAACTATGGCTACACCTTC
CASSYSTAGANYGYTF
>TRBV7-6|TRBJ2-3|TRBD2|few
TGTGCCAGCAGCTCTGCGGGACTAGCGGGAGGCTTCCATACGCAGTATTTT
CASSSAGLAGGFHTQYF
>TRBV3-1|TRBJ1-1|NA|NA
TGTGCCAGCAGACGGGAACGTGAAGCTTTCTTT
CASRREREAFF
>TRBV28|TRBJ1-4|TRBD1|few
TGTGCCAGCAGTTTTAGGGACAGGGGTAATGAAAAACTGTTTTTT
CASSFRDRGNEKLFF
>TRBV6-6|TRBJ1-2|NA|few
TGTGCCAGCAGTACACTCTCTACCGCAGAATATGGCTACACCTTC
CASSTLSTAEYGYTF
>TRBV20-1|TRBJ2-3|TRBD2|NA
TGCAGTGCTATCCCGAGGACTAGCGGGAGGGCAGATACGCAGTATTTT
CSAIPRTSGRADTQYF
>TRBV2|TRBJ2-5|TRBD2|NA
TGTGCCAGCAGCGGGACTAGTCTCTACAATGAGCAGTACTTC
CASSGTSLYNEQYF
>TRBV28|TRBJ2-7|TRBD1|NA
TGTGCCAGCCTAGAAGACAGGGGGCGATACGAGCAGTACTTC
CASLEDRGRYEQYF
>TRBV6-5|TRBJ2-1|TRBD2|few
TGTGCCAGCAGGATTAGCGGGGGAAGTTACAATGAGCAGTTCTTC
CASRISGGSYNEQFF
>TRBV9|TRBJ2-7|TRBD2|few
TGTGCCAGCAGCGTATCTAGCGGGGTGACCCCCTCCTACGAGCAGTACTTC
CASSVSSGVTPSYEQYF
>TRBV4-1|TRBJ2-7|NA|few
TGCGCCAGCAGCTCGCCGTTGACAGGCGGCCACGAGCAGTACTTC
CASSSPLTGGHEQYF
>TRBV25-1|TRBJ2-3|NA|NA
TGTGCCAGCAGTGGTTCACTTGATACGCAGTATTTT
CASSGSLDTQYF
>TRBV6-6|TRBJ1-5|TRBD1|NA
TGTGCCAGCATTGGGCAGGGGGCGGTTCAGCCCCAGCATTTT
CASIGQGAVQPQHF
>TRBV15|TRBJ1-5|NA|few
TGTGCCACCAGCAGAGATCCTAGGGTAATTTTAGGGAATCAGCCCCAGCATTTT
CATSRDPRVILGNQPQHF
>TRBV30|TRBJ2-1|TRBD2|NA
TGTGCCTGGAGTGTGGCTAGCGGGGTCAACTACAATGAGCAGTTCTTC
CAWSVASGVNYNEQFF
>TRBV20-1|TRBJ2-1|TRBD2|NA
TGCAGTGCTTCCGGACTAGCGACATTGGGCTCCTACAATGAGCAGTTCTTC
CSASGLATLGSYNEQFF
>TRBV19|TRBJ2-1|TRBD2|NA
TGTGCCAGTAGTACGCGACTAGCGGAGACCTACAATGAGCAGTTCTTC
CASSTRLAETYNEQFF
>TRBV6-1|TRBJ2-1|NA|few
TGTGCCAGCAGGGGCGCCCGGCTTTTGGGTGAGCAGTTCTTC
CASRGARLLGEQFF
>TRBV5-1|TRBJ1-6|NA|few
TGCGCCAGCAGCTTGGCGGGGAAGGATTCACCCCTCCACTTT
CASSLAGKDSPLHF
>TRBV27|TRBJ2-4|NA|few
TGTGCCAGCAGTTTTGGCATAAAAAACATTCAGTACTTC
CASSFGIKNIQYF
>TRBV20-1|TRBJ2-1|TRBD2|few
TGCAGTGCCCGGCCCGGGATATCGGGGGGGCAGTTCTTC
CSARPGISGGQFF